The entry below describes one T cell receptor (beta chain). Its antigen is still unknown. There are no base qualities to consult, and no much larger clone falls within one base. The sample comes from a study of shared clonotypes between healthy human individuals (TCRdb year 2020). Regarding the research as a whole: The cohort comprised a couple of women and three men aged 18 to 49 years. Between about 0.9 and 8.9 billion PBMCs per donor were obtained by leukapheresis. Blood TCR repertoires of 5 or 6 healthy adults were deeply sequenced to estimate repertoire size and the extent of clonotype sharing between individuals. For each donor, CD4 naive and CD4 memory were each run on three plates, CD8 naive on two plates, and CD8 memory on one plate. Different laboratories and diverse techniques were used to prepare libraries and sequence TCR repertoires, to increase sequencing depth and limit assay-specific biases.

Healthy HIV-negative adults with no recently reported acute infections or vaccinations were included as donors. All donors were Caucasian adults living in Nashville, Tennessee, USA. Magnetic negative selection was used to enrich CD4+ T cells, after which naive cells were positively selected on CD45RA and the negative fraction became the memory subset. Blood was obtained by leukapheresis, after which PBMCs were separated by Ficoll-Histopaque density gradient centrifugation and cryopreserved in liquid nitrogen vapor phase. Purity and quantity of every magnetically sorted T cell population were checked by analytical flow cytometry. From each sorted fraction, genomic DNA was isolated and quantified by UV absorbance on a Nanodrop 2000c. Using the deep immunoSEQ assay, multiplex PCR amplified TCR CDR3 regions from genomic DNA. Genomic DNA extracted from each cell subset was distributed evenly over all wells of several immunoSEQ 96-well plates, and each plate served as one replicate. For sorted subsets, each replicate PCR was loaded with approximately 200 ng genomic DNA, equivalent to 30,000 or so T cell genomes. Purified libraries were measured with a Qubit 3.0 fluorometer, size-checked on a Bioanalyzer 2100, and measured again with the KAPA Library Quantification kit. Every immunoSEQ 96-well plate was sequenced on a dedicated single-read 150-cycle Illumina NextSeq 550 flow cell. On the study's bioinformatics: Because only junctional sequences without quality scores were contained in the immunoSEQ output, filtering matching that applied to full-length reads could not be performed. To assign V/J genes and CDR3, sequences were annotated using PyIR, a Python wrapper for IgBLAST v1.9, with IMGT germline references. Any read was removed if the V/J assignment was weak (E-value above 1e-6), the CDR3 was missing, or the read contained stop codons, out-of-frame junctions, or ambiguous translated residues. A V3J clonotype was defined by an identical inferred V gene, J gene, and CDR3 amino acid sequence. Percentage overlap between repertoires was calculated by dividing the number of shared unique clonotypes by the size of the smaller repertoire. Richness of each repertoire was evaluated using RTK rarefaction, the Chao1 estimator, and Recon v2.1 estimates of unobserved clonotypes. Generation probabilities for all TCRbeta clonotypes obtained by the gDNA method from a few donors were computed using OLGA. Imported from immuneACCESS, the table was reduced by TCRdb to in-frame sequences with V and J called. These copies leave out some clones; in studies compared against another copy, an unresolved V gene accounts for under half, and the cause of the remainder is not known. Clone size and the V and J calls come from that table; the DNA yielded D and trimming. This sample comprises about 2.4 million clones, 93% of them detected only once. Of the sample, approximately 0.36% is held by the ten largest clones.

The CDR3 spans 14 residues, from the cysteine through the phenylalanine. Kept here is only the CDR3 DNA, which spans 42 bases and is read in frame from base 1. Reading the germline V gene (reference sequence) gives CDR1 GTSNPN and CDR2 SVGIG. A distance of 10 bases separates the germline ends of V and J, which lose 0 bases and 3 bases respectively. The paper as a whole reports these results and caveats: Naive subsets generally had larger estimated clonotype richness than memory subsets. Higher generation probabilities were observed for clonotypes shared by all four sorted-subset donors than for non-shared clonotypes. Pairwise subsampling indicated that sequencing depth was expected to affect the degree of clonotype sharing among donors. Sampling was restricted to blood, and TCR repertoires in tissues likely differ from the TCR repertoires found in blood. The small number of donors limited the genetic and exposure-history diversity represented. Incomplete sequencing was indicated by rarefaction of sorted-subset datasets, despite the large sequencing depth. Across several donors, approximately 4.9% of naive CD4, roughly 3.5% of naive CD8, about 2.3% of memory CD4, and 0.4% of memory CD8 clonotypes were shared.

The receptor's source is a man aged 18 to 29 in good health. Some clones in this sample may be carry-over from other donors' samples. Here the chain combines TRBV30 and TRBJ2-3, and possibly TRBD1, on 6 matching bases. Sequenced input: naive CD4+ T cells from PBMCs. The cell subset or site label, as the study defines it: CD45RA+ positively selected. The DNA sequence is as follows: TGTGCCTGGAGTGTAGGGGGTTTGACAGATACGCAGTATTTT. Its protein product is CAWSVGGLTDTQYF. Extended through the reference TRBV30 and TRBJ2-3 proteins, this CDR3 yields the full variable domain: SQTIHQWPATLVQPVGSPLSLECTVEGTSNPNLYWYRQAAGRGLQLLFYSVGIGQISSEVPQNLSASRPQDRQFILSSKKLLLSDSGFYLCAWSVGGLTDTQYFGPGTRLTVL.